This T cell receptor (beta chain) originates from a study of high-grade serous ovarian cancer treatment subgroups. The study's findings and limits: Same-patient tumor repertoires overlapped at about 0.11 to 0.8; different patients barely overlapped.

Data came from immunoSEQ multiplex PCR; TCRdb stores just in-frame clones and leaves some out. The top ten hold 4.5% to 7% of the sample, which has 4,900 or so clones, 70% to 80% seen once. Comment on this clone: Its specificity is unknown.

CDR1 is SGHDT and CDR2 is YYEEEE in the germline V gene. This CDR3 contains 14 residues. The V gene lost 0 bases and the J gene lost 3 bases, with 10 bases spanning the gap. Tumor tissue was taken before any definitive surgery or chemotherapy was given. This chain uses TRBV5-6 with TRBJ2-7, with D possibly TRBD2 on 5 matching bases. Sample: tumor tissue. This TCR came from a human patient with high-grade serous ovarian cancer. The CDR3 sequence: CASSLGGASYEQYF. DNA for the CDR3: TGTGCCAGCAGCTTGGGGGGAGCCAGCTACGAGCAGTACTTC.